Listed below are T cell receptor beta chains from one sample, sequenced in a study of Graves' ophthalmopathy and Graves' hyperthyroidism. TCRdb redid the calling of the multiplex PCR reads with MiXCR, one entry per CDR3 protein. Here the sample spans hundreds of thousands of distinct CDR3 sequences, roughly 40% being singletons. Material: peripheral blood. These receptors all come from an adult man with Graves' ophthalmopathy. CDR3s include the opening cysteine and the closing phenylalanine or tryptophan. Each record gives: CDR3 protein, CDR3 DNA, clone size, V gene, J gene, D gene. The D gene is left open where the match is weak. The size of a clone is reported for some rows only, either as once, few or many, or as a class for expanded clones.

CASRIVQGTGELFF	TGTGCCAGTAGGATAGTTCAGGGGACCGGGGAGCTGTTTTTT	-	TRBV19	TRBJ2-2	-
CASSEGQGAGTGELFF	TGTGCCAGCAGCGAAGGACAGGGGGCTGGCACCGGGGAGCTGTTTTTT	few	TRBV9	TRBJ2-2	TRBD1
CASRGQGETQYF	TGTGCCAGTAGGGGACAGGGAGAGACCCAGTACTTC	many	TRBV19	TRBJ2-5	TRBD1
CASSARQGITEKLFF	TGTGCCAGCAGCGCTAGACAGGGAATTACTGAAAAACTGTTTTTT	-	TRBV7-9	TRBJ1-4	TRBD1
CATSGGPYEQYF	TGTGCCACCAGTGGAGGGCCCTACGAGCAGTACTTC	many	TRBV24-1	TRBJ2-7	-
CSANSGQPDQPQHF	TGCAGTGCTAACAGCGGACAGCCTGATCAGCCCCAGCATTTT	few	TRBV20-1	TRBJ1-5	-
CSVTWRETQYF	TGCAGTGTTACCTGGAGAGAGACCCAGTACTTC	-	TRBV20-1	TRBJ2-5	-
CASSLPDRVNSPLHF	TGTGCCAGCAGCTTGCCGGACAGGGTCAATTCACCCCTCCACTTT	-	TRBV7-9	TRBJ1-6	TRBD1
CAISKDGNTEAFF	TGTGCCATCAGTAAGGACGGCAACACTGAAGCTTTCTTT	many	TRBV10-3	TRBJ1-1	-
CASSAGTGEQYF	TGTGCCAGCAGTGCGGGGACAGGCGAGCAGTACTTC	many	TRBV2	TRBJ2-7	TRBD1
CASSGLDRGDNQPQHF	TGTGCCAGCAGTGGTTTGGACAGGGGAGACAATCAGCCCCAGCATTTT	-	TRBV24-1	TRBJ1-5	TRBD1
CASSLAGQGLTEAFF	TGTGCCAGCAGCTTGGCGGGACAGGGTTTAACTGAAGCTTTCTTT	-	TRBV5-5	TRBJ1-1	TRBD1
CASSLTSGGSTDTQYF	TGTGCCAGCAGCTTGACTAGCGGGGGTAGCACAGATACGCAGTATTTT	-	TRBV7-9	TRBJ2-3	TRBD2
CASSLSQGGETQYF	TGTGCCAGCAGTTTGTCCCAGGGAGGAGAGACCCAGTACTTC	many	TRBV12-3/TRBV12-4	TRBJ2-5	-
CASYAGTGANYGYTF	TGTGCCAGTTACGCCGGGACAGGGGCAAACTATGGCTACACCTTC	once	TRBV19	TRBJ1-2	TRBD1
CASSVEGWGTEAFF	TGTGCCAGCAGCGTAGAAGGATGGGGGACTGAAGCTTTCTTT	-	TRBV9	TRBJ1-1	-
CASSSLYGYTF	TGTGCCAGCAGCTCGCTCTATGGCTACACCTTC	-	TRBV7-9	TRBJ1-2	-
CASSSSGRSTEAFF	TGTGCCAGCAGTTCATCCGGGAGGAGCACTGAAGCTTTCTTT	-	TRBV12-3/TRBV12-4	TRBJ1-1	-
CASSSLGRLSTEAFF	TGTGCCAGCAGCTCCCTAGGGCGGCTGAGCACTGAAGCTTTCTTT	-	TRBV11-1	TRBJ1-1	-
CASRATGTDTQYF	TGTGCCAGCAGGGCGACAGGGACAGATACGCAGTATTTT	-	TRBV7-9	TRBJ2-3	TRBD1
CASSQEGVRELFF	TGTGCCAGCAGCCAAGAGGGGGTGAGGGAGCTGTTTTTT	few	TRBV7-9	TRBJ2-2	-
CATSDTQGVGGYTF	TGTGCCACCAGTGATACACAGGGAGTCGGGGGCTACACCTTC	many	TRBV24-1	TRBJ1-2	-
CASSQDRVAAHEQYF	TGTGCCAGCAGCCAAGATCGGGTCGCCGCCCACGAGCAGTACTTC	-	TRBV14	TRBJ2-7	-
CSATGVDDYGYTF	TGCAGTGCCACCGGCGTGGACGACTATGGCTACACCTTC	many	TRBV20-1	TRBJ1-2	-
CATSRVNGISYNSPLHF	TGTGCCACCAGCAGAGTTAACGGGATCTCCTATAATTCACCCCTCCACTTT	many	TRBV15	TRBJ1-6	-
CASSYHGGEQYF	TGTGCCAGCAGTTACCATGGCGGCGAGCAGTACTTC	few	TRBV2	TRBJ2-7	-
CASSQDIFSYEQYF	TGTGCCAGCAGCCAAGATATCTTCTCGTACGAGCAGTACTTC	-	TRBV7-2	TRBJ2-7	-
CASSSRVGQPQHF	TGTGCCAGCAGCTCAAGGGTCGGGCAGCCCCAGCATTTT	many	TRBV24-1	TRBJ1-5	-
CASSLAPAATEAFF	TGTGCCAGCAGCTTAGCGCCAGCCGCCACTGAAGCTTTCTTT	-	TRBV7-2	TRBJ1-1	-
CATSTFVQGGNEQFF	TGTGCCACCAGCACGTTTGTCCAGGGAGGCAATGAGCAGTTCTTC	-	TRBV15	TRBJ2-1	-
CASRLATANTGELFF	TGTGCCAGCAGGCTAGCGACTGCGAACACCGGGGAGCTGTTTTTT	-	TRBV7-6	TRBJ2-2	-
CASSLRTGMNTGELFF	TGTGCCAGCAGCCTTCGGACAGGGATGAACACCGGAGAGCTGTTTTTT	once	TRBV3-1	TRBJ2-2	TRBD1
CSGALAGGQETQYF	TGCAGCGGGGCACTAGCGGGGGGGCAAGAGACCCAGTACTTC	-	TRBV29-1	TRBJ2-5	TRBD2
CASSLINTDLSGELFF	TGTGCCAGCAGCTTAATCAACACGGATCTCTCCGGGGAGCTGTTTTTT	few	TRBV5-6	TRBJ2-2	-
CSASPKIQGGETQYF	TGCAGTGCTAGCCCTAAAATCCAGGGTGGGGAGACCCAGTACTTC	many	TRBV20-1	TRBJ2-5	-
CSAPTDRGSSPLHF	TGCAGTGCCCCAACGGACAGGGGTAGTTCACCCCTCCACTTT	-	TRBV20-1	TRBJ1-6	TRBD1
CATTGRGTGELFF	TGTGCGACGACAGGGAGAGGCACCGGGGAGCTGTTTTTT	-	TRBV25-1	TRBJ2-2	TRBD1
CASSYRVEQYF	TGTGCCAGCAGCTACAGGGTCGAGCAGTACTTC	many	TRBV7-9	TRBJ2-7	-
CASSQAPSRDSYEQYF	TGTGCCAGCAGCCAAGCCCCCTCCAGGGACTCCTACGAGCAGTACTTC	-	TRBV2	TRBJ2-7	-
CASSLNKGYEQYF	TGTGCCAGCAGCTTAAATAAGGGATACGAGCAGTACTTC	many	TRBV7-3	TRBJ2-7	-
CASSRDRVTYEQYF	TGTGCCAGCAGCCGCGACAGGGTCACCTACGAGCAGTACTTC	-	TRBV12-3/TRBV12-4	TRBJ2-7	TRBD1
CASSLEAEGQETQYF	TGTGCCAGCAGCTTAGAGGCGGAAGGCCAAGAGACCCAGTACTTC	-	TRBV7-2	TRBJ2-5	-
CSVNRAVSRTDTQYF	TGCAGCGTTAACAGGGCAGTGTCTAGAACAGATACGCAGTATTTT	-	TRBV29-1	TRBJ2-3	-
CATSRVLGGIGISNQPQHF	TGTGCCACCAGCAGAGTCCTTGGGGGTATTGGGATTAGCAATCAGCCCCAGCATTTT	-	TRBV15	TRBJ1-5	-
CASSLAGTYEHF	TGTGCCAGCAGCTTAGCAGGAACCTACGAGCATTTT	-	TRBV7-9	TRBJ1-5	-
CSAVRGGETQYF	TGCAGTGCCGTTCGGGGGGGGGAGACCCAGTACTTC	few	TRBV20-1	TRBJ2-5	TRBD2
CASTWGSSYNSPLHF	TGTGCCAGCACCTGGGGGAGCTCCTATAATTCACCCCTCCACTTT	many	TRBV7-2	TRBJ1-6	-
CASSVHREAGANVLTF	TGTGCCAGCAGCGTACACAGGGAGGCTGGGGCCAACGTCCTGACTTTC	many	TRBV9	TRBJ2-6	-
CASSQDIRGAKDYYGYTF	TGTGCCAGCAGCCAAGATATACGGGGCGCGAAGGACTACTATGGCTACACCTTC	-	TRBV2	TRBJ1-2	-
CASSKGGFAYEQYF	TGTGCCAGCAGTAAGGGGGGGTTTGCCTACGAGCAGTACTTC	few	TRBV25-1	TRBJ2-7	-
CASSPFGTPQHF	TGTGCCAGCAGCCCGTTTGGGACCCCCCAGCATTTT	-	TRBV7-2	TRBJ1-5	-
CASSLKYGTPNTEAFF	TGTGCCAGCAGCCTCAAATACGGGACACCGAACACTGAAGCTTTCTTT	-	TRBV5-4	TRBJ1-1	-
CATSDPGTRNNQPQHF	TGTGCCACCAGTGACCCAGGGACACGAAACAATCAGCCCCAGCATTTT	-	TRBV24-1	TRBJ1-5	-
CASSYSWGAYEQYF	TGTGCCAGCAGTTACTCGTGGGGAGCCTACGAGCAGTACTTC	few	TRBV6-6	TRBJ2-7	-
CSVTGTASYEQYF	TGCAGCGTTACCGGGACAGCCTCATACGAGCAGTACTTC	many	TRBV29-1	TRBJ2-7	TRBD1
CASSQQTAQTSYTF	TGTGCCAGCAGCCAACAGACAGCGCAAACGAGCTACACCTTC	-	TRBV7-4	TRBJ1-2	-
CATSRGQGDSPLHF	TGTGCCACCAGCCGGGGACAGGGTGATTCACCCCTCCACTTT	-	TRBV15	TRBJ1-6	TRBD1
CASSPVGGGIYEQYF	TGTGCCAGCTCACCGGTCGGAGGAGGGATCTACGAGCAGTACTTC	-	TRBV7-9	TRBJ2-7	-
CASSTRQTRKETQYF	TGTGCCAGCAGTACTAGACAAACAAGAAAAGAGACCCAGTACTTC	-	TRBV7-2	TRBJ2-5	-
CASSPDFDGYTF	TGTGCCAGCAGCCCGGACTTCGATGGCTACACCTTC	many	TRBV7-9	TRBJ1-2	-